This TCR beta chain originates from a study of Graves' ophthalmopathy and Graves' hyperthyroidism. Study-level results: Also, most clonotypes expanded in the thyroid above 0.001 frequency appeared in blood. A model built from 13 signatures distinguished ophthalmopathy from stable hyperthyroidism with 87.88% sensitivity and approximately 80% specificity.

The CDR3 contains 13 residues. With 0 bases removed from V and 4 bases from J, the gap between germline ends came to 6 bases. Germline V gene sequence: CDR1 SGHDN, CDR2 FVKESK. As to this clonotype: Antigen: not known.

RNA transcripts were the source from which TCR beta CDR3 regions were amplified. A first-round RT-PCR used HTBI primers, followed by a second-round multiplex PCR. TCRdb used MiXCR to reprocess the multiplex PCR reads, holding one entry per CDR3 protein. The repertoire consists of 400,000 to 450,000 distinct CDR3 sequences, with more than 20% occurring once and the leading ten covering approximately 3.2%. No ophthalmopathy within 18 months of follow-up signified stable hyperthyroidism. Patients in the hyperthyroidism group, adults aged 18 to 65, were newly diagnosed, under 2 months' duration. The sequenced material came from peripheral blood. The gene calls are TRBV14 and TRBJ1-2, with D uncertain. This sequence originates from a woman under 30 with stable Graves' hyperthyroidism. The CDR3 sequence: CASSQEQFYGYTF. For the CDR3, the DNA is TGTGCCAGCAGCCAAGAACAGTTCTATGGCTACACCTTC.